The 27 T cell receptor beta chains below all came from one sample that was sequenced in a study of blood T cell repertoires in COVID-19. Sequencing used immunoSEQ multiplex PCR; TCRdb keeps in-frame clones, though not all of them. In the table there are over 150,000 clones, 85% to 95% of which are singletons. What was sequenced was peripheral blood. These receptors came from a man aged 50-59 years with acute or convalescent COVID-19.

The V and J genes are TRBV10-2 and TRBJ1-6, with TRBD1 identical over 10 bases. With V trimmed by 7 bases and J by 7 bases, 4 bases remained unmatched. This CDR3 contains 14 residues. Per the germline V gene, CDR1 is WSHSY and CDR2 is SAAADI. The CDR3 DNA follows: TGCGCCAGCAAACCGGGACAGGGGAATTCACCCCTCCACTTT. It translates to CASKPGQGNSPLHF.

CDR3 residues: CASSYSSQGTYGYTF. CDR3 bases: TGTGCCAGCAGTTACTCCTCACAGGGAACCTATGGCTACACCTTC. The J gene is TRBJ1-2, the V gene TRBV6-5; a possible D gene is TRBD1 (6 bases). Per germline, CDR1 MNHEY and CDR2 SVGAGI. The CDR3 is 15 residues long. Trimming removed 0 bases at V and 4 bases at J, with 12 bases between.

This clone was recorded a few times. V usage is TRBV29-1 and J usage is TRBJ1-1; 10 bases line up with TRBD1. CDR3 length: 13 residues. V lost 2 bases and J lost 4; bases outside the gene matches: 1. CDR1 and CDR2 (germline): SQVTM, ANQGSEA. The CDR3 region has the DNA TGCAGCGTTGAACGGACAGGGGGCACTGAAGCTTTCTTT. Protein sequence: CSVERTGGTEAFF.

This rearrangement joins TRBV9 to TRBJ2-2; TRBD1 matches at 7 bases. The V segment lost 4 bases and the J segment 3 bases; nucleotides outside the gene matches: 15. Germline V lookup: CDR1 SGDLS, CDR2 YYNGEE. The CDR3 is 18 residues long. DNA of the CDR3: TGTGCCAGCAGCTCAAGAGGGGGCAATAAAGGGGACACCGGGGAGCTGTTTTTT. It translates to CASSSRGGNKGDTGELFF.

CDR3 nucleotide sequence: TGTGCCAGCACGGGTCGGAGCACTGAAGCTTTCTTT. Encoded protein: CASTGRSTEAFF. V usage is TRBV6-5 and J usage is TRBJ1-1; no clear D. The germline V gene has CDR1 MNHEY and CDR2 SVGAGI. The ends were cut back, 7 bases at V and 4 bases at J, with 10 bases in the middle. CDR3 length: 12 amino acids.

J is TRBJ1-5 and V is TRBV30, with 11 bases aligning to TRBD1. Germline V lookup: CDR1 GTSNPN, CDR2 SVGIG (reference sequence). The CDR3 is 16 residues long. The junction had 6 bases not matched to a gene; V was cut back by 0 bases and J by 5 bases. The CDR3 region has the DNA TGTGCCTGGAGTGTACTGGGGGACAGGGGGGATCAGCCCCAGCATTTT. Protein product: CAWSVLGDRGDQPQHF.

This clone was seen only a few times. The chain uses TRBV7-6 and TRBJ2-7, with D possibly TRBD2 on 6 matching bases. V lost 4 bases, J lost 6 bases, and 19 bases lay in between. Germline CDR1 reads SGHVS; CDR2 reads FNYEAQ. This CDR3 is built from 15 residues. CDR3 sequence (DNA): TGTGCCAGCAGCTCCGGCGGCGGGAACGGCCCCGAGCAGTACTTC. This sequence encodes CASSSGGGNGPEQYF.

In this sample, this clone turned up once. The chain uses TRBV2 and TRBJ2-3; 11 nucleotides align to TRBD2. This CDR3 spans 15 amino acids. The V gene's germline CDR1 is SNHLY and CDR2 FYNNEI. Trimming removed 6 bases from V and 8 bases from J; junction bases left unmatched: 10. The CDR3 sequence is CASRGDSGRAGTQYF. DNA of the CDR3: TGTGCCAGCAGGGGGGATAGCGGGAGGGCCGGTACGCAGTATTTT.

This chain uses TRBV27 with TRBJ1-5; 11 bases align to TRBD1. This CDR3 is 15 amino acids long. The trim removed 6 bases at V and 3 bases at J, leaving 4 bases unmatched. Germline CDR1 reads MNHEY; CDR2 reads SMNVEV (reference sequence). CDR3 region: CASRGTGGINQPQHF. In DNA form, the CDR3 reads TGTGCCAGCAGGGGGACAGGGGGGATCAATCAGCCCCAGCATTTT.

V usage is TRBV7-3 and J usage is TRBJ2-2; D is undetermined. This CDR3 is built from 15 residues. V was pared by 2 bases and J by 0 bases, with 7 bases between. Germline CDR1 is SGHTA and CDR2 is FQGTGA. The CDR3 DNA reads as TGTGCCAGCAGCTTAGAGACACCGAACACCGGGGAGCTGTTTTTT. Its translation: CASSLETPNTGELFF.

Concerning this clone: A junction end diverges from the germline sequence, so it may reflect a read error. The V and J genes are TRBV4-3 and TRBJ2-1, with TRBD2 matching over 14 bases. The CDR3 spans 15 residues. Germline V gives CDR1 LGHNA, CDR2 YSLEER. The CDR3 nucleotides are TGCGCCAGCAGCCAAGATCCCCGACTAGCGGGGGGGCAGGTCTTC. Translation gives CASSQDPRLAGGQVF.

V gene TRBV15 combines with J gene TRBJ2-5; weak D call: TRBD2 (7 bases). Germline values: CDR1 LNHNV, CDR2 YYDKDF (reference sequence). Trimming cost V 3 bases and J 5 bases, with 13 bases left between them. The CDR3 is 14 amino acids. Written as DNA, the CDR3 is TGTGCCACCAGCAGGGACAGAGCGGGGGAGACCCAGTACTTC. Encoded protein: CATSRDRAGETQYF. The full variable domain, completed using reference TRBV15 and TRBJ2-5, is DAMVIQNPRYQVTQFGKPVTLSCSQTLNHNVMYWYQQKSSQAPKLLFHYYDKDFNNEADTPDNFQSRRPNTSFCFLDIRSPGLGDTAMYLCATSRDRAGETQYFGPGTRLLVL.

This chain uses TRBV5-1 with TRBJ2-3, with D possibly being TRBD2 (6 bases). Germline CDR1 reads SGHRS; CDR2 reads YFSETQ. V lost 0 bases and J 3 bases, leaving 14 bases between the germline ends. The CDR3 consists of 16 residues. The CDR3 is CASSLGLAFETDTQYF. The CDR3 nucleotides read TGCGCCAGCAGCTTGGGGCTAGCGTTTGAAACAGATACGCAGTATTTT.

CDR3 sequence reads: CATGGGQGVGGELFF. CDR3 nucleotides: TGTGCCACCGGGGGAGGACAGGGTGTGGGCGGGGAGCTGTTTTTT. The chain employs TRBV10-3 and TRBJ2-2; 8 nucleotides line up with TRBD1. CDR1 is ENHRY and CDR2 is SYGVKD in the germline V gene. Losses at the gene ends were 10 bases for V and 7 bases for J; bases not matched to a gene: 14. The CDR3 contains 15 residues.

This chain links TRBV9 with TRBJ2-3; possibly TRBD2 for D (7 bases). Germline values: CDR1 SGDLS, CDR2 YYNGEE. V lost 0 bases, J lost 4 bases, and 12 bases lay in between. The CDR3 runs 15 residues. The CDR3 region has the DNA TGTGCCAGCAGCGTAGTTGGGGGGGCCGCAGATACGCAGTATTTT. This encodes CASSVVGGAADTQYF.

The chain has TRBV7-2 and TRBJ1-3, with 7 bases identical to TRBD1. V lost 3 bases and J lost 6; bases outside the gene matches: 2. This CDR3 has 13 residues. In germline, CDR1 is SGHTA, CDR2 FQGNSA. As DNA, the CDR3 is TGTGCCAGCAGCTTGACAGGGAAAAACACCATATATTTT. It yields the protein CASSLTGKNTIYF.

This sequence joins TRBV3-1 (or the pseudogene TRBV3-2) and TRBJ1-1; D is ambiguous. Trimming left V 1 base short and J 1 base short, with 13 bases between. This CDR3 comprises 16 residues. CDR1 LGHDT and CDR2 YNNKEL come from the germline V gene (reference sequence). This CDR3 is CASSQGEWAKNTEAFF. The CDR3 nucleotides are TGTGCCAGCAGCCAAGGCGAGTGGGCAAAGAACACTGAAGCTTTCTTT.

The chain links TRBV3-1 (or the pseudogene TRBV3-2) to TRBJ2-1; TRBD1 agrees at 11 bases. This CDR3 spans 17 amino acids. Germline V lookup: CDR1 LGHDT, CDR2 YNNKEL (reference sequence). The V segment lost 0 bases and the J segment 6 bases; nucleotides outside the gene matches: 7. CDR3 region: CASSQEESGQGGNEQFF. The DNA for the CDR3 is TGTGCCAGCAGCCAAGAAGAGTCGGGACAGGGGGGCAATGAGCAGTTCTTC.

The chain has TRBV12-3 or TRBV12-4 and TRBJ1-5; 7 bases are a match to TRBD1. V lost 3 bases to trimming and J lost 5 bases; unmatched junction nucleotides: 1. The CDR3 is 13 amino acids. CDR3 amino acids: CASSFQGDQPQHF. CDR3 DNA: TGTGCCAGCAGTTTTCAGGGGGATCAGCCCCAGCATTTT.

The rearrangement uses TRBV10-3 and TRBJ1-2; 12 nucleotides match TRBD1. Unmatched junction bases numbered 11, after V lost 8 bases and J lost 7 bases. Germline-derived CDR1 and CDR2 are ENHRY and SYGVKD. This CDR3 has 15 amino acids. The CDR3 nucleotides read TGTGCCATCGGCCCTTCGGGACAGGGGGCGGGTGGCTACACCTTC. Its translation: CAIGPSGQGAGGYTF.

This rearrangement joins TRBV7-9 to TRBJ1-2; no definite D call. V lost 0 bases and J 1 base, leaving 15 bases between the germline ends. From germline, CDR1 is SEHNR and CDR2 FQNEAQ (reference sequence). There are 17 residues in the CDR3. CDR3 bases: TGTGCCAGCAGCTTAGCTGGAGCCGAAACACGTAACTATGGCTACACCTTC. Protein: CASSLAGAETRNYGYTF.

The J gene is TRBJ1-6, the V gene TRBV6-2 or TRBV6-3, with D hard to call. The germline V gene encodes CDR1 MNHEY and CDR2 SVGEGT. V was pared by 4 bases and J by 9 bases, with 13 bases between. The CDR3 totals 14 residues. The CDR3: CASSFGGTTSPLHF. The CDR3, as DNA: TGTGCCAGCAGTTTTGGAGGTACGACTTCACCCCTCCACTTT.

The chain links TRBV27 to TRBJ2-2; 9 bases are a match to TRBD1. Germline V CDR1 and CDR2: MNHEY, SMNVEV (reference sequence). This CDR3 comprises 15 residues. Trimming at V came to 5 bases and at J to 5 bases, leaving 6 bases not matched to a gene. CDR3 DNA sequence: TGTGCCAGCAGTACATGGACAGGGGTAACCGGGGAGCTGTTTTTT. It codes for CASSTWTGVTGELFF.

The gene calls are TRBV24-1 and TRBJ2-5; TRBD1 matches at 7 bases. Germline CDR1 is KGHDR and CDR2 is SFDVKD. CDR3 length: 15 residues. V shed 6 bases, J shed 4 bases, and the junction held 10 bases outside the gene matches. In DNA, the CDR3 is TGTGCCACCAGTCCCAGGGGGTCTGGAGTAGAGACCCAGTACTTC. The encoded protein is CATSPRGSGVETQYF.

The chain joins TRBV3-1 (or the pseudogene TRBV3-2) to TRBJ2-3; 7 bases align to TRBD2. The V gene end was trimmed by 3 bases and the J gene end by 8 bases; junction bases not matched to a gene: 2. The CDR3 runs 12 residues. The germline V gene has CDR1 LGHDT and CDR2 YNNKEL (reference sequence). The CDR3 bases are TGTGCCAGCAGCCAGAGGGAGGGTACGCAGTATTTT. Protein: CASSQREGTQYF.

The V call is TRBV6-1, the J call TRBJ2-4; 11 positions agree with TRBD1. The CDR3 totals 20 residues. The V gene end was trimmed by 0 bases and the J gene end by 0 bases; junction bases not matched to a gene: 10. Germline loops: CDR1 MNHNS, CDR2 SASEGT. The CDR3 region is CASSEAGWTGGKSAKNIQYF. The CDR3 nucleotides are TGTGCCAGCAGTGAAGCTGGATGGACAGGGGGCAAGTCAGCCAAAAACATTCAGTACTTC.

The CDR3: CASSRAGGKETQYF. Written as DNA, the CDR3 is TGTGCCAGCTCGCGTGCGGGGGGTAAAGAGACCCAGTACTTC. The V call is TRBV18, the J call TRBJ2-5; 8 nucleotides line up with TRBD2. CDR1 is KGHSH, CDR2 LQKENI, per germline. The V gene end was trimmed by 6 bases and the J gene end by 3 bases; junction bases not matched to a gene: 6. CDR3 length: 14 residues.